Sequencing of this T cell receptor beta chain was carried out in a study of blood T cell repertoires in COVID-19. Study overall: T cells, B-cell-depleted T cells, or PBMCs provided the cDNA or gDNA that served as material.

Trimming took 3 bases from V and 2 from J, leaving 14 bases between them. The CDR3 loop spans 14 amino acids. The V gene's germline CDR1 is DFQATT and CDR2 SNEGSKA (reference sequence). This table comes from immunoSEQ multiplex PCR, and its TCRdb copy is limited to in-frame clones, with some not included. The table has some 380,000 clones, 90% seen once. The sample taken for sequencing was peripheral blood. The receptor comes from a man between 18 and 35 years old with active or convalescent COVID-19. The chain recombines TRBV20-1 with TRBJ2-7, with D possibly being TRBD1 (5 bases). CDR3 protein: CSASKRQGPYEQYF. The CDR3 bases are TGCAGTGCTAGTAAAAGGCAGGGTCCCTACGAGCAGTACTTC.